This TCR beta chain was sequenced for a study of cytomegalovirus exposure and HLA in healthy donors. Details on this clone: Its antigen is as yet unknown.

J lost 9 bases, V lost 0 bases, and 18 bases had no gene match. The CDR3 is 19 amino acids. The germline V gene has CDR1 KGHSH and CDR2 LQKENI. Despite likely unrecorded immune exposures, the donors were nominally healthy at the time of sampling. Study results and caveats: Earlier analysis looked at TCR beta V segments, and most were productive about 90% or about 30% of the time. In the analysis, some V segments, TRBV6-2 and TRBV6-3 included, were excluded as indistinguishable. As was reported, the classifier diagnosed cytomegalovirus status with high specificity and sensitivity.

Researchers ran the PCR with 60 Vbeta and 13 Jbeta primers. Generated by immunoSEQ multiplex PCR, the TCRdb table keeps only in-frame clones and is missing some. The table shows 140,000 to 150,000 clones, with around 70% occurring only once. This chain links TRBV18 with TRBJ2-1; 9 bases fit TRBD2. The TCR originated in a woman aged 60-70 years in good health and CMV-seropositive. Sequencing used PBMCs. The CDR3, as DNA: TGTGCCAGCTCACCACCGGGACAGAGGACTCTAGCGGGAAGTGGTGAGCAGTTCTTC. It yields the protein CASSPPGQRTLAGSGEQFF.